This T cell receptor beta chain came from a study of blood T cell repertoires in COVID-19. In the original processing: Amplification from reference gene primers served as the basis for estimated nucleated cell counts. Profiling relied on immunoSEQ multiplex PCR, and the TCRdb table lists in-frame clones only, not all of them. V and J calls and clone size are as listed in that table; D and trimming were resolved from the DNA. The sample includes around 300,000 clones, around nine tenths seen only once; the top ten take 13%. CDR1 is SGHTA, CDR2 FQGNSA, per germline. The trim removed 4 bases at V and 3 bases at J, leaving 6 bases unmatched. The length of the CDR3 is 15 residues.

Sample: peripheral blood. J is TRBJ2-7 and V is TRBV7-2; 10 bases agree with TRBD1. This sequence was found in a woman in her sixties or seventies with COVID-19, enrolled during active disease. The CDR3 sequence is CASSSGTGAYYEQYF. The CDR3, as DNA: TGTGCCAGCAGCTCCGGGACAGGGGCCTACTACGAGCAGTACTTC.